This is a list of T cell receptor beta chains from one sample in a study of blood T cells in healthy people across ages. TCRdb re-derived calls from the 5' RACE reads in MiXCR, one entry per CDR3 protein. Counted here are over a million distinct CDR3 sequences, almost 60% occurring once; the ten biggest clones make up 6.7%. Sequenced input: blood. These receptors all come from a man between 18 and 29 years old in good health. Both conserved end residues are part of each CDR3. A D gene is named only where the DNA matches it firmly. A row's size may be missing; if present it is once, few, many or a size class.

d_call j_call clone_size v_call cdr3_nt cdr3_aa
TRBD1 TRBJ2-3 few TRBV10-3 TGTGCCATCAGCGGGACAGGGGAGGATACGCAGTATTTT CAISGTGEDTQYF
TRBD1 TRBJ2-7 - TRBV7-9 TGTGCCAGCAGCTCGTGGACAGGTAGTCTCTACGAGCAGTACTTC CASSSWTGSLYEQYF
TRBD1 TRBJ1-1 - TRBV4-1 TGCGCCAGCAGCCAAGAGGACCCAGGGGGCGAGATTATGGGGAACACTGAAGCTTTCTTT CASSQEDPGGEIMGNTEAFF
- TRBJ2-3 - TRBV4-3 TGCGCCAGCAGCCAAGATCGGGGACGTGTAGGGTATTTT CASSQDRGRVGYF
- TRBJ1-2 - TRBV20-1 TGCAGTGCTAGAGGCCAGATAGGGAGTAACCTGGGTTCTAACTATGGCTACACCTTC CSARGQIGSNLGSNYGYTF
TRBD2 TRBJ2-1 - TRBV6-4 TGTGCCAGCAGCCAAGAGACATCCCCGGGACTAGCCCCACTGGTGGAGCAGTTCTTC CASSQETSPGLAPLVEQFF
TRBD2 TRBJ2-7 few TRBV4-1 TGCGCCAGCTCTTGGGGGCCGGGGGGGTCCTACGAGCAGTACTTC CASSWGPGGSYEQYF
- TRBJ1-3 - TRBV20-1 TGCAGTCCATTCTATGCCAGCGGACACTCTGGAAACACCATATATTTT CSPFYASGHSGNTIYF
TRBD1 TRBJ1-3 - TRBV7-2 TGTGCCAGCAGCCCGCCCCCCGGACAGGTCCCTGGAAACACCATATATTTT CASSPPPGQVPGNTIYF
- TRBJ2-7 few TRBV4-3 TGCGCCAGCAGCCAAGAACGCCTCGGCTCCTACGAGCAGTACTTC CASSQERLGSYEQYF
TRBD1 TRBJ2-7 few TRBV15 TGTGCCACCAGCACCCGGGACAGGGGCTACGAGCAGTACTTC CATSTRDRGYEQYF
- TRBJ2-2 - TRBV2 TGTGCCAGCAGAGGGCCAGGGACGAACACCGGGGAGCTGTTTTTT CASRGPGTNTGELFF
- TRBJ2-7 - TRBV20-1 TGCAGTGCTGTTGAACCGGGAAAGTCCTACGAGCAGTACTTC CSAVEPGKSYEQYF
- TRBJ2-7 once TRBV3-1 TGTGCCAGCAGCCAAGAACGAAGAGTGGAGTACTTC CASSQERRVEYF
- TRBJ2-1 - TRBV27 TGTGCCAGCAGTTTAGGCGGCCCAACTCTTCCTAATGAGCTGTTCTTC CASSLGGPTLPNELFF
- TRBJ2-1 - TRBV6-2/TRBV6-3 TGTGCCAGCAGTTACTCTTCGGGGGTGGGGTCGGATGAGCAGTTCTTC CASSYSSGVGSDEQFF
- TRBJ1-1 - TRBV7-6 TGTGCCAGCAGCTGGGGGGAGGGGATGAACACTGAAGCTTTCTTT CASSWGEGMNTEAFF
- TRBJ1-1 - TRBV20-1 TGCAGTGCTCTCACTCAGGACTGGGGGCGAACTGAAGCTTTCTTT CSALTQDWGRTEAFF
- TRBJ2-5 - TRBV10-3 TGTGCCATCAGCCGGACAGAAGAGACCCAGTACTTC CAISRTEETQYF
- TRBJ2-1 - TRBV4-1 TGCGCCAGCAGCCAAGATCCCCTATCTAGAAATGAGCAGTTCTTC CASSQDPLSRNEQFF
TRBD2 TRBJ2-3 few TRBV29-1 TGCAGCGCCATCCTAGCGGGAGGGCCCCCAGATACGCAGTATTTT CSAILAGGPPDTQYF
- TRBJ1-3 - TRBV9 TGTGCCAGCAGCGTAAGGAGCTCTGGAAACACCATATATTTT CASSVRSSGNTIYF
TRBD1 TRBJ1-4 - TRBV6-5 TGTGCCAGCAGATCTAACAGGGGAAAACTGTTTTTT CASRSNRGKLFF
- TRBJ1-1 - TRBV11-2 TGTGCCAGCAGCTTAGATCTAGTTTGGAGGGAAGCTTTCTTT CASSLDLVWREAFF
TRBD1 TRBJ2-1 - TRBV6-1 TGTGCCAGCAGTGCCCCGCTGAGGGGGCGAGCGCTTCATGAGCAGTTCTTC CASSAPLRGRALHEQFF
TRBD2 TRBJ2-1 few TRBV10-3 TGTGCCATCAGCCTACTAGCGGACTTCTACAATGAGCAGTTCTTC CAISLLADFYNEQFF
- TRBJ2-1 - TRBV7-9 TGTGCCAGCAGCCCAACCGGAGACAATGGGCAGTTCTTC CASSPTGDNGQFF
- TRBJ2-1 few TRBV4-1 TGCGCCAGCAGCCTAGCGGATTCCAGCAATGAGCAGTTCTTC CASSLADSSNEQFF
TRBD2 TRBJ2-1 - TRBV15 TGTGCCACCAGCAGAGAGACTAGCGGTTCCCCCTACAATGAGCAGTTCTTC CATSRETSGSPYNEQFF
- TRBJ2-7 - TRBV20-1 TGCAGCCGATTAAGCGGACAGACCTACGAGCAGTACTTC CSRLSGQTYEQYF
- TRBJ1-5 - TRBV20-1 TGCAGTGCTAGAGGGGGGACCCTCGACTATAGCAATCAGCCCCAGCATTTT CSARGGTLDYSNQPQHF
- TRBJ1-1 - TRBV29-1 TGCAGCGTTGAAACGCGACAGACTATTCGAGGAGCTTTCTTT CSVETRQTIRGAFF
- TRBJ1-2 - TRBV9 TGTGCCAGCAGCGTAGGCTCAGGACAGTATGGCTACACCTTC CASSVGSGQYGYTF
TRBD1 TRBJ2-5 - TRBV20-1 TGCAGTGCCCGGACAGGGGTCGAGACCCAGTACTTC CSARTGVETQYF
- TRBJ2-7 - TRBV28 TGTGCCAGCGGCGGTTTAGCGGAACTCTACGAGCAGTACTTC CASGGLAELYEQYF
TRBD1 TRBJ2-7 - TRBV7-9 TGTGCCAGCAGCCCCCTGACAGGGATGTCCTACGAGCAGTACTTC CASSPLTGMSYEQYF
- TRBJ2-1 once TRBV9 TGTGCCAGCAGCCCGCCCGGGGGCCTACTCAATGAGCAGTTCTTC CASSPPGGLLNEQFF
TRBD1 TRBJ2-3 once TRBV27 TGTGCCAGCAGTTTAGCGGGACAGGGGCCAGATACGCAGTATTTT CASSLAGQGPDTQYF
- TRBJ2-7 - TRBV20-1 TGCAGTGCTAGAACGGATTTCTCCTACGAGCAGTACTTC CSARTDFSYEQYF
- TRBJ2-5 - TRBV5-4 TGTGCCAGCAGACCTGGGACTTCAGGTGGAGAGACCCAGTACTTC CASRPGTSGGETQYF
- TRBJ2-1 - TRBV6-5 TGTGCCAGCAGTTACGGGGGGCGCGGCTACAATGGGCAGTTCTTC CASSYGGRGYNGQFF
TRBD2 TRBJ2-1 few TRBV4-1 TGCGCCAGCAGCCATGTGCGGGAGGGCCGTAATGAGCAGTTCTTC CASSHVREGRNEQFF
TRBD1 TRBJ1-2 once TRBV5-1 TGCGCCAGCAGCTTGGCGGGGACAGTCCCCTATGGCTACACCTTC CASSLAGTVPYGYTF
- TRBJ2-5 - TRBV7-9 TGTGCCAGCAGCTTAAAGAGGGCAGCGTGGGAGACCCAGTACTTC CASSLKRAAWETQYF
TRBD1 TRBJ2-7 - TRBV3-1 TGTGCCAGCAGCCAAGCTCTAACTACAGGGGACGAGCAGTACTTC CASSQALTTGDEQYF
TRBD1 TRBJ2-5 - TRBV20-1 TGCAGTGCTGGCCGGGACAGGGGGGAAGAGACCCAGTACTTC CSAGRDRGEETQYF
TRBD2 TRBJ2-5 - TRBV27 TGTGCCAGCAGTTTACAGCTAGCGGGAGGCTTTTACGAGCTGTACTTC CASSLQLAGGFYELYF
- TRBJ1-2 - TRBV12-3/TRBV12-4 TGTGCCAGCAGTGCGGGAATCGCCTATGGCTACACCTTC CASSAGIAYGYTF
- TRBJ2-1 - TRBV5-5 TGTGCCAGCAGCTTGTGTGAGGGACCCTACAATGAGCAGTTCTTC CASSLCEGPYNEQFF
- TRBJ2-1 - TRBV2 TGTGCCAGCAGTGATCGGGGGGCCGCGAGCTCCTACAATGAGCAGTTCTTC CASSDRGAASSYNEQFF
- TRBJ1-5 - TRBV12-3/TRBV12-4 TGTGCCAGCAGTCCAAGGTGGGGTCCCCAGCCCCAGCATTTT CASSPRWGPQPQHF
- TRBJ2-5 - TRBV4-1 TGCGCCAGCAGCCAAGGACCGATCGGAGAGACCCAGTACTTC CASSQGPIGETQYF
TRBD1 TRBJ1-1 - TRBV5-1 TGCGCCAGCAGCCCCCGACAGGGGTACAACACTGAAGCTTTCTTT CASSPRQGYNTEAFF
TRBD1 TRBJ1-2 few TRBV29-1 TGCAGCGCCCAGGGGGCCTTCTATGGCTACACCTTC CSAQGAFYGYTF
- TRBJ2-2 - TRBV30 TGTGCCTGGTCTGGCTCCACGATAGTCGGGGAGCTGTTTTTT CAWSGSTIVGELFF
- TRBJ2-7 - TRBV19 TGTGCCAGTAGCCGCAGGACAGATACCTACGAGCAGTACTTC CASSRRTDTYEQYF
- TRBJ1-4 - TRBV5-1 TGCGCCAGCAGCTTAGAGACTGAGATTGAAAAACTGTTTTTT CASSLETEIEKLFF
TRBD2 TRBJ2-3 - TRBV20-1 TGCAGTGCTACGAAACTAGCGGGGGGGCGAACGCAGTATTTT CSATKLAGGRTQYF
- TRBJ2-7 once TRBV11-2 TGTGCCAGCAGCCCCGGGACCGCGATTGTCCACGAGCAGTACTTC CASSPGTAIVHEQYF
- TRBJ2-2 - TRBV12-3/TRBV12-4 TGTGCCAGCAGCCCCGCCAAGGCTGTATGGGGCAGCCCGAACACCGGGGAGCTGTTTTTT CASSPAKAVWGSPNTGELFF